The clone carrying this TCR beta chain was found a few times. V was pared by 6 bases and J by 4 bases, with 13 bases between. Germline CDR1 reads MDHEN; CDR2 reads SYDVKM. The CDR3 has 14 residues. This specimen comes from a study of blood T cell repertoires in COVID-19. Profiled with immunoSEQ multiplex PCR; TCRdb holds only in-frame clones, not every one. This sample carries around 180,000 clones, roughly 70% of them seen once, and the ten largest clones take about 3%. The rearrangement joins TRBV28 to TRBJ1-3; maybe TRBD1 (6 bases). The TCR comes from an elderly woman with acute or convalescent COVID-19. The sequencing sample was made of peripheral blood. CDR3 coding DNA: TGTGCCAGCAGCAATACAGGGAAGGGAAACACCATATATTTT. Residues: CASSNTGKGNTIYF.